Following are 10 T cell receptor beta chains from one sample sequenced in a study of T cell responses to AZD1222 COVID-19 vaccine. Assay used: immunoSEQ multiplex PCR; TCRdb lists only in-frame clones, some missing. Among just over 70,000 clones listed, about 85% were seen once. The sample here was peripheral blood, taken on day 0 of AZD1222 vaccination. The receptors were gathered from an adult in good health.

This clone is a singleton in its sample. This chain uses TRBV11-3 with TRBJ2-7; 9 nucleotides agree with TRBD1. In germline, CDR1 is SGHNT, CDR2 YENEEA. The CDR3 runs to 16 residues. With V trimmed by 6 bases and J by 5 bases, 14 bases remained unmatched. This CDR3 reads CASSWLGDRESHEQYF. The CDR3 DNA is TGTGCCAGCAGTTGGTTGGGGGACAGGGAGTCCCACGAGCAGTACTTC. Looking up the rest from reference TRBV11-3 and TRBJ2-7 gives the full variable domain: EAGVVQSPRYKIIEKKQPVAFWCNPISGHNTLYWYLQNLGQGPELLIRYENEEAVDDSQLPKDRFSAERLKGVDSTLKIQPAELGDSAVYLCASSWLGDRESHEQYFGPGTRLTVT.

The chain recombines TRBV2 with TRBJ2-2, with TRBD2 matching over 9 bases. The CDR3 has 15 amino acids. Per the germline V gene, CDR1 is SNHLY and CDR2 is FYNNEI. Germline trimming cut 9 bases from V and 7 bases from J; bases unmatched to any gene: 12. CDR3 sequence reads: CASTSGRGGNGELFF. The CDR3 bases are TGTGCCAGTACTAGCGGGCGAGGGGGGAACGGGGAGCTGTTTTTT.

In this sample, this clone turned up once. The V gene is TRBV4-1, the J gene TRBJ2-5; unclear D gene. CDR3 size: 15 residues. The V gene's germline CDR1 is MGHRA and CDR2 YSYEKL. V was pared by 0 bases and J by 1 base, with 9 bases between. CDR3 nucleotides: TGCGCCAGCAGCCAAGAGAGCCTATTCCAAGAGACCCAGTACTTC. This codes for CASSQESLFQETQYF.

The J gene is TRBJ1-5, the V gene TRBV19; D uncertain. Germline CDR1 is LNHDA and CDR2 is SQIVND (reference sequence). V was cut by 4 bases and J by 5 bases, with 15 bases left in between. The CDR3 spans 15 residues. The CDR3 sequence is CASSTLGEADQPQHF. The CDR3 DNA reads as TGTGCCAGTAGTACCCTCGGTGAGGCCGATCAGCCCCAGCATTTT.

The chain carries TRBV2 and TRBJ1-5; D unclear. Germline loops: CDR1 SNHLY, CDR2 FYNNEI. Trimming shortened V by 4 bases and J by 0 bases, and 7 bases separated the two germline ends. The CDR3 covers 14 residues. CDR3 sequence: CASSGRLSNQPQHF. The CDR3 DNA sequence: TGTGCCAGCAGTGGGCGGCTTAGCAATCAGCCCCAGCATTTT.

This chain links TRBV19 with TRBJ1-3; the D is unclear. CDR1 and CDR2 (germline): LNHDA, SQIVND (reference sequence). V was clipped by 5 bases and J by 0 bases, with 11 bases between them. The CDR3 contains 15 residues. The CDR3 sequence: CASSQLLFSGNTIYF. As DNA, the CDR3 is TGTGCCAGTAGTCAGCTGCTGTTCTCTGGAAACACCATATATTTT.

V usage is TRBV2 and J usage is TRBJ1-4; no reliable D call. The germline V and J ends were trimmed by 7 bases and 6 bases, with 15 bases remaining between them. The CDR3 is 14 residues long. Germline V lookup: CDR1 SNHLY, CDR2 FYNNEI. In DNA form, the CDR3 reads TGTGCCAGCACAAGAGACCAGCAGCATGAAAAACTGTTTTTT. Protein product: CASTRDQQHEKLFF.

This rearrangement joins TRBV12-2 to TRBJ2-6. TRBV12-2 corresponds to a pseudogene. The CDR3 is 22 amino acids. CDR3 region: CASRLALSAGTTYSSGANVLTF. CDR3 sequence (DNA): TGTGCAAGTCGCTTAGCCCTCTCTGCAGGCACGACTTATAGCTCTGGGGCCAACGTCCTGACTTTC.

This clone occurred once. This sequence joins TRBV10-3 and TRBJ2-2; the match to TRBD2 covers 10 bases. CDR1 is ENHRY, CDR2 SYGVKD, per germline. CDR3 length: 15 amino acids. With 5 bases clipped from V and 6 bases from J, the junction kept 6 bases outside the gene matches. The CDR3 loop is CAISSSGGSAGELFF. CDR3 nucleotide sequence: TGTGCCATCAGTTCTAGCGGGGGAAGCGCCGGGGAGCTGTTTTTT.

This clone has a single count. The chain recombines TRBV10-3 with TRBJ1-2, with 9 bases matching TRBD1. Unmatched junction bases numbered 6, after V lost 7 bases and J lost 6 bases. CDR3 size: 13 residues. In germline, CDR1 is ENHRY, CDR2 SYGVKD. The CDR3 loop reads CAINPQGANGYTF. For the CDR3, the DNA is TGTGCCATCAACCCACAGGGGGCCAATGGCTACACCTTC.